These 26 T cell receptor beta chains originate from one sample sequenced in a study of blood T cells in healthy people across ages. A second about 7 to 11 cycle PCR used barcoded and J-beta primers. TCRdb ran MiXCR on the 5' RACE reads and lists one entry per CDR3 protein. This sample has about 750,000 distinct CDR3 sequences, with less than 70% found just once. Sequenced: blood. These receptors all stem from a man aged 80 or over in good health.

The gene calls are TRBV5-1 and TRBJ2-7; no reliable D call. Germline V lookup: CDR1 SGHRS, CDR2 YFSETQ. Deletions cut 3 bases from V and 2 bases from J, with 12 bases between. The CDR3 runs to 14 residues. CDR3 region: CASSSTLTAYEQYF. CDR3 nucleotides: TGCGCCAGCAGCTCCACCCTGACCGCCTACGAGCAGTACTTC.

J is TRBJ2-5 and V is TRBV5-1; D may correspond to TRBD1 or TRBD2 (5 bases each). The CDR3 is made up of 14 amino acids. CDR1 is SGHRS and CDR2 is YFSETQ in the germline V gene. The V gene lost 3 bases and the J gene lost 11 bases, with 20 bases spanning the gap. CDR3 sequence: CASSSEGLPAEQYF. CDR3 coding DNA: TGCGCCAGCAGCTCCGAGGGGCTCCCAGCTGAGCAGTACTTC.

V and J are TRBV12-3 or TRBV12-4 and TRBJ2-1; D is unresolved. The CDR3 loop spans 15 amino acids. V was clipped by 2 bases and J by 3 bases, with 11 bases between them. The CDR3 nucleotides are TGTGCCAGCAGTTTACCGACAAGTATCTACAATGAGCAGTTCTTC. Its translation: CASSLPTSIYNEQFF.

The chain recombines TRBV20-1 with TRBJ1-3; D uncertain. Germline V lookup: CDR1 DFQATT, CDR2 SNEGSKA (reference sequence). The CDR3 extends over 16 amino acids. With 3 bases removed from V and 1 base from J, the gap between germline ends came to 16 bases. The CDR3 DNA sequence: TGCAGTGCTAGGCCGACTGACGGGCCATCTGGAAACACCATATATTTT. Translating it yields CSARPTDGPSGNTIYF.

V gene TRBV7-9 combines with J gene TRBJ1-6; 10 nucleotides agree with TRBD1. The CDR3 contains 16 residues. The ends lost 3 bases at V and 4 bases at J; junction bases unmatched: 3. Germline CDR1 is SEHNR and CDR2 is FQNEAQ (reference sequence). The CDR3 spells CASSFWTGGYNSPLHF. DNA for the CDR3: TGTGCCAGCAGCTTTTGGACAGGGGGGTATAATTCACCCCTCCACTTT. The full variable domain, rest sourced from reference TRBV7-9 and TRBJ1-6, is DTGVSQNPRHKITKRGQNVTFRCDPISEHNRLYWYRQTLGQGPEFLTYFQNEAQLEKSRLLSDRFSAERPKGSFSTLEIQRTEQGDSAMYLCASSFWTGGYNSPLHFGNGTRLTVT.

This clonotype came up once. This chain uses TRBV12-3 or TRBV12-4 with TRBJ1-2; D ambiguous. The CDR3 spans 13 residues. Deletions cut 7 bases from V and 4 bases from J, with 13 bases between. Here the CDR3 DNA reads TGTGCCAGCATGCCCGACGGCGTCTATGGCTACACCTTC. Translating gives CASMPDGVYGYTF.

This clonotype was counted only a few times. The chain has TRBV15 and TRBJ2-3; D may be TRBD1 (5 bases). Looked up from germline, CDR1 is LNHNV and CDR2 is YYDKDF (reference sequence). The CDR3 sequence is 15 residues long. Between the trimmed V and J ends, which lost 1 base and 5 bases, there was a span of 13 bases. This CDR3 reads CATSRVRGAGDTQYF. CDR3 nucleotide sequence: TGTGCCACCAGCAGAGTAAGGGGCGCAGGAGATACGCAGTATTTT.

This sequence joins TRBV7-2 and TRBJ2-5; D gene uncertain. The CDR3 is made up of 15 amino acids. Trimming stripped 5 bases from V and 4 bases from J, with 17 bases between. The germline V gene has CDR1 SGHTA and CDR2 FQGNSA. CDR3 in DNA: TGTGCCAGCAGCGCCCGGACCCTCAGGACAGAGACCCAGTACTTC. Translating it yields CASSARTLRTETQYF.

This clonotype appeared a few times. This chain connects TRBV2 to TRBJ2-7, with 13 positions matching TRBD2. The V gene's germline CDR1 is SNHLY and CDR2 FYNNEI. After removal of 5 bases from V and 3 bases from J, the junction contained 4 bases not matched to a gene. CDR3 length: 15 amino acids. The CDR3 DNA reads TGTGCCAGCAGTCGACTAGCGGGAGGCAACTACGAGCAGTACTTC. This gives the protein CASSRLAGGNYEQYF.

In this sample, this clonotype turned up a few times. The rearrangement joins TRBV18 to TRBJ2-1, with TRBD2 matching over 10 bases. Germline CDR1 and CDR2: KGHSH and LQKENI. The CDR3 covers 15 residues. V lost 3 bases, J lost 5 bases, and 4 bases stayed unmatched. The CDR3 DNA reads as TGTGCCAGCTCACCTCTAGCGGGGGCCGACAATGAGCAGTTCTTC. This sequence encodes CASSPLAGADNEQFF.

The chain links TRBV6-1 to TRBJ2-5; 8 nucleotides agree with TRBD1. In germline, CDR1 is MNHNS, CDR2 SASEGT. V dropped 8 bases and J dropped 3; count of bases not matched to a gene: 5. CDR3 length: 13 amino acids. CDR3 protein: CASGNRGEETQYF. The CDR3 region has the DNA TGTGCCAGCGGAAACAGGGGGGAAGAGACCCAGTACTTC.

The CDR3 DNA reads as TGTGCCACCAGCAGAGATGGCCGGGTGAGAAGCAATCAGCCCCAGCATTTT. Amino acid sequence: CATSRDGRVRSNQPQHF. The V call is TRBV15, the J call TRBJ1-5; D gene ambiguous. V was shortened by 0 bases and J by 1 base, with 13 bases between the two germline ends. CDR1 is LNHNV and CDR2 is YYDKDF in the germline V gene (reference sequence). The CDR3 runs 17 residues.

This clonotype was counted at least ten times. The J gene is TRBJ2-3, the V gene TRBV5-1; the D gene is possibly TRBD2 (6 bases). This CDR3 contains 15 residues. CDR1 is SGHRS, CDR2 YFSETQ, per germline. Trimming took off 0 bases at V and 14 bases at J, with 22 bases between the two ends. As DNA, the CDR3 is TGCGCCAGCAGCTTGGGCCGGGAGAGGCACAGATACGCGTATTTT. Translation: CASSLGRERHRYAYF.

The V and J genes are TRBV12-3 or TRBV12-4 and TRBJ2-5, with 11 bases matching TRBD1. V dropped 7 bases and J dropped 5; count of bases not matched to a gene: 9. CDR3 length equals 15 residues. The CDR3 DNA sequence: TGTGCCAGCACCTTGGGACAGGGGGTGGGGGAGACCCAGTACTTC. Translation: CASTLGQGVGETQYF.

The rearrangement uses TRBV20-1 and TRBJ2-7, with 10 bases aligning to TRBD2. The CDR3 runs 13 residues. With 8 bases clipped from V and 7 bases from J, the junction kept 11 bases outside the gene matches. Germline CDR1 is DFQATT and CDR2 is SNEGSKA (reference sequence). CDR3 protein: CSPLAGARGEQYF. CDR3 in DNA: TGCAGTCCCCTAGCGGGAGCCCGGGGGGAGCAGTACTTC.

The chain recombines TRBV29-1 with TRBJ2-7, with 7 bases that match TRBD2. The CDR3 spans 12 residues. J lost 4 bases, V lost 5 bases, and 5 bases had no gene match. CDR1 SQVTM and CDR2 ANQGSEA come from the germline V gene. Here the CDR3 DNA reads TGCAGCGTTCGGGCGGGAGTTTACGAGCAGTACTTC. This codes for CSVRAGVYEQYF.

The chain employs TRBV28 and TRBJ2-4; 8 bases are shared with TRBD2. The better agreement between TRBJ2-7 and the DNA end casts doubt on the J call. CDR1 and CDR2 from the germline V gene are MDHEN and SYDVKM. This CDR3 contains 15 residues. Here the CDR3 DNA reads TGTGCCAGCAGTTTAATACCGGGAGGGCGTAGCGAGCAGTACTTC. Translating gives CASSLIPGGRSEQYF.

This clonotype was observed once. The rearrangement joins TRBV24-1 to TRBJ2-7; TRBD1 aligns across 9 bases. The V gene end was trimmed by 3 bases and the J gene end by 3 bases; junction bases not matched to a gene: 5. Per the germline V gene, CDR1 is KGHDR and CDR2 is SFDVKD. This CDR3 has 15 residues. CDR3 bases: TGTGCCACCAGTGATCCCGGGACAGGGATCTACGAGCAGTACTTC. Amino acids: CATSDPGTGIYEQYF.

The V and J genes are TRBV15 and TRBJ2-4, with 12 bases fitting TRBD2. The CDR3 consists of 17 residues. Germline V gene lookup returns CDR1 LNHNV and CDR2 YYDKDF (reference sequence). V lost 2 bases and J lost 13; bases outside the gene matches: 15. CDR3 region: CATSRPYPSGRAEEQYF. CDR3 nucleotide sequence: TGTGCCACCAGCAGACCCTATCCTAGCGGGAGGGCCGAAGAGCAGTACTTC. The full variable domain, rest sourced from reference TRBV15 and TRBJ2-4, is DAMVIQNPRYQVTQFGKPVTLSCSQTLNHNVMYWYQQKSSQAPKLLFHYYDKDFNNEADTPDNFQSRRPNTSFCFLDIRSPGLGDTAMYLCATSRPYPSGRAEEQYFGAGTRLSVL.

The chain couples TRBV5-1 to TRBJ1-2, with D perhaps TRBD1 (6 bases). The CDR3 contains 14 residues. The germline CDR1 and CDR2 sequences are SGHRS and YFSETQ. V was clipped by 3 bases and J by 2 bases, with 11 bases between them. CDR3: CASSSTTGNYGYTF. In nucleotides, the CDR3 is TGCGCCAGCAGCTCAACAACAGGGAACTATGGCTACACCTTC.

The chain recombines TRBV3-1 with TRBJ1-6; a weak D match, TRBD1 (6 bases). V was pared by 1 base and J by 10 bases, with 14 bases between. Looked up from germline, CDR1 is LGHDT and CDR2 is YNNKEL (reference sequence). The CDR3 runs 15 residues. The CDR3 sequence: CASSQADRKDSPLHF. The CDR3 DNA is TGTGCCAGCAGCCAAGCCGACAGGAAGGACTCACCCCTCCACTTT. Based on the CDR3 plus reference TRBV3-1 and TRBJ1-6, the full variable domain is DTAVSQTPKYLVTQMGNDKSIKCEQNLGHDTMYWYKQDSKKFLKIMFSYNNKELIINETVPNRFSPKSPDKAHLNLHINSLELGDSAVYFCASSQADRKDSPLHFGNGTRLTVT.

The chain uses TRBV25-1 and TRBJ2-7; D is ambiguous. CDR3 length equals 13 residues. The germline CDR1 and CDR2 sequences are MGHDK and SYGVNS. Trimming shortened V by 0 bases and J by 3 bases, and 6 bases separated the two germline ends. CDR3 region: CASSEYEDYEQYF. CDR3 in DNA: TGTGCCAGCAGTGAATACGAAGACTACGAGCAGTACTTC.

This clonotype was observed once. A much larger clone differs from this one at a single base, so this may be a read error. The V and J genes are TRBV20-1 and TRBJ2-7; D possibly corresponds to TRBD1 (5 bases). Germline V gives CDR1 DFQATT, CDR2 SNEGSKA (reference sequence). The CDR3 spans 12 residues. Trimming took off 6 bases at V and 10 bases at J, with 19 bases between the two ends. CDR3 residues: CSARQGQEIQYF. CDR3 sequence (DNA): TGCAGTGCACGCCAGGGTCAAGAGATCCAGTACTTC.

Only a few counts were recorded for this clonotype. The chain joins TRBV14 to TRBJ1-2; unclear D gene. Trimming left V 4 bases short and J 0 bases short, with 6 bases between. The CDR3 sequence is 13 residues long. The germline V gene has CDR1 SGHDN and CDR2 FVKESK. This CDR3 is CASSLNSNYGYTF. The DNA of the CDR3 is TGTGCCAGCAGCCTCAACTCTAACTATGGCTACACCTTC.

V usage is TRBV12-3 or TRBV12-4 and J usage is TRBJ1-2; D remains unclear. V lost 10 bases and J lost 10, with 13 bases in between. This CDR3 is 10 amino acids long. CDR3 nucleotide sequence: TGTGCCATCAACCTTGGGGACTACACCTTC. Translation gives CAINLGDYTF.

The sample holds a few counts of this clonotype. The V and J genes are TRBV20-1 and TRBJ2-1; 10 bases line up with TRBD2. Germline CDR1 is DFQATT and CDR2 is SNEGSKA (reference sequence). The CDR3 contains 12 residues. Germline trimming cut 5 bases from V and 13 bases from J; bases unmatched to any gene: 8. CDR3 protein: CSAVKAGGSQFF. The CDR3 DNA is TGCAGTGCTGTCAAAGCGGGAGGGAGTCAGTTCTTC.